The TCR beta chain described here comes from a study of blood T cell repertoires in COVID-19. The protocol was immunoSEQ multiplex PCR, while the TCRdb copy is restricted to in-frame clones and leaves out a portion. Of about 24,000 clones detected, around 87% appear once; the ten largest clones hold around 25%. The CDR3 is 21 amino acids. The germline V gene encodes CDR1 MNHEY and CDR2 SMNVEV (reference sequence). V lost 2 bases and J 2 bases, leaving 30 bases between the germline ends. The genes are TRBV27 and TRBJ1-2; possible D gene TRBD1, 5 bases. This TCR derives from a human donor with active COVID-19. The donor label of this sample is uncertain. Sequencing was done on a sample of peripheral blood. This CDR3 is CASSLRVPGTLTLKINYGYTF. In DNA form, the CDR3 reads TGTGCCAGCAGTTTAAGGGTGCCAGGGACTCTAACCCTTAAAATAAACTATGGCTACACCTTC.